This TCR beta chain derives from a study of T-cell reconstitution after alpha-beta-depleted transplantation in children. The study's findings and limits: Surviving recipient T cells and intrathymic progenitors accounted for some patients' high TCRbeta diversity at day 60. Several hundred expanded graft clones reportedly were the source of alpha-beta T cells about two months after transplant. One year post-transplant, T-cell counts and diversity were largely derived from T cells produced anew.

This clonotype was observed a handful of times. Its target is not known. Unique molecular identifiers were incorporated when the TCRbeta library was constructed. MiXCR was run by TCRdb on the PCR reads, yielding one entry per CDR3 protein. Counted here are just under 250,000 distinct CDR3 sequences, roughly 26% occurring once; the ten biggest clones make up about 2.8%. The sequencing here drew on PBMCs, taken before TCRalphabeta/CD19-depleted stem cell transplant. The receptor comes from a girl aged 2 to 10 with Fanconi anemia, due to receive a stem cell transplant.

CDR3 region: CASSSRPGVPEAFF. The DNA for the CDR3 is TGCGCCAGCAGCTCCCGACCGGGAGTCCCTGAAGCTTTCTTT. The rearrangement links TRBV5-1 to TRBJ1-1; the D is unclear. Trimming pared 3 bases from V and 6 bases from J, leaving 15 bases between. CDR1 is SGHRS and CDR2 is YFSETQ in the germline V gene. CDR3 length: 14 residues. Full variable domain (missing parts from reference TRBV5-1 and TRBJ1-1): KAGVTQTPRYLIKTRGQQVTLSCSPISGHRSVSWYQQTPGQGLQFLFEYFSETQRNKGNFPGRFSGRQFSNSRSEMNVSTLELGDSALYLCASSSRPGVPEAFFGQGTRLTVV.